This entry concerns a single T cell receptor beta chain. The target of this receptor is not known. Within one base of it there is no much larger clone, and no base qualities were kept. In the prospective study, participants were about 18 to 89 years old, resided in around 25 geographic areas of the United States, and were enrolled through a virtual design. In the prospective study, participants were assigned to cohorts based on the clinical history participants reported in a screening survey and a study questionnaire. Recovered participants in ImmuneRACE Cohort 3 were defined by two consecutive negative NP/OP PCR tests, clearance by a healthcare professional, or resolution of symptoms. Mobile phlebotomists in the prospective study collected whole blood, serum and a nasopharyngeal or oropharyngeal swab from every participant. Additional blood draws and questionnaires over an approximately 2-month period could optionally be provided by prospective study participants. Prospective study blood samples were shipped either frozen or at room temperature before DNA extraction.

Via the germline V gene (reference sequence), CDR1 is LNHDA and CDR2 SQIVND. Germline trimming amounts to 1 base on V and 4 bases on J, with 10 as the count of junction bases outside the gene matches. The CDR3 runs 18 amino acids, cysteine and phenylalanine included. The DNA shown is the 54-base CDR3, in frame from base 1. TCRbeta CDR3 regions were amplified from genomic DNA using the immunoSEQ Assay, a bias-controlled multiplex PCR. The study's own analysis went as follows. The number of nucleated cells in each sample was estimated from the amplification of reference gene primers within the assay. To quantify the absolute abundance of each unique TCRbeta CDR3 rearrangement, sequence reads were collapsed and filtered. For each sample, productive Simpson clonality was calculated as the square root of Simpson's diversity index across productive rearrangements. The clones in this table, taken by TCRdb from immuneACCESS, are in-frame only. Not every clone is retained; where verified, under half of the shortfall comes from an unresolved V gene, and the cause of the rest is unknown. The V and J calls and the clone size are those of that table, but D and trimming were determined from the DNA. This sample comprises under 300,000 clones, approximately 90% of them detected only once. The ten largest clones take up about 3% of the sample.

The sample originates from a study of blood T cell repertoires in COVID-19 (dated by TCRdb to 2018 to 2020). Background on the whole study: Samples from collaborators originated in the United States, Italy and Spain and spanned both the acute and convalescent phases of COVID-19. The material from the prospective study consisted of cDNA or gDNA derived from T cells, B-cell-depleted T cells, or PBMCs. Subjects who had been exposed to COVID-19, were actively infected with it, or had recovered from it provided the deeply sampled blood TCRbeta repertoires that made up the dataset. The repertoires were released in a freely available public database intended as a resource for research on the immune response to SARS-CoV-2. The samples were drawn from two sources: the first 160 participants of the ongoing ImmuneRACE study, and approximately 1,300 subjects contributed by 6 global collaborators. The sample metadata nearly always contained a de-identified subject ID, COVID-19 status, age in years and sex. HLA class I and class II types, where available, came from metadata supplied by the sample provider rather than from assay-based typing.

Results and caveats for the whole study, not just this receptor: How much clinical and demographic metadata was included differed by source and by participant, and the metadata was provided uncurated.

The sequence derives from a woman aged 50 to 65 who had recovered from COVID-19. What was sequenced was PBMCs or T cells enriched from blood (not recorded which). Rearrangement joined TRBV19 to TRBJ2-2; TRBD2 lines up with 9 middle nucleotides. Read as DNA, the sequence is TGTGCCAGTAGTATAGTGAGTAGCGGGAGTGGAGGCACCGGGGAGCTGTTTTTT. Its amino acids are CASSIVSSGSGGTGELFF.